Following are 12 T cell receptor beta chains from one sample sequenced in a study of beta chain features in type 1 diabetes. Expressed TCRB transcripts were sequenced, since all the RNA that had been isolated was reverse transcribed. TCRdb's table, derived via immunoSEQ multiplex PCR, lists solely in-frame clones and lacks some. The sample lists a few hundred thousand clones; roughly 13% were seen once. No antigen has been identified for these receptors. The study's findings and limits: Among all four CD4+ subsets, Type 1 diabetes patients had TCRB CDR3s that were moderately but significantly shorter.

The sample was naive CD4+ T cells from blood. The receptor set was obtained from a young woman with type 1 diabetes.

V and J are TRBV7-2 and TRBJ2-3, with D hard to call. Germline-derived CDR1 and CDR2 are SGHTA and FQGNSA. The V end was cut by 5 bases, the J end by 6 bases, with 9 bases between. This CDR3 region has 12 residues. The CDR3 DNA is TGTGCCAGCAGCCCCCGGTTGGATACGCAGTATTTT. Translation gives CASSPRLDTQYF.

This clone has only a few counts. The rearrangement uses TRBV5-4 and TRBJ2-7, with 13 bases identical to TRBD2. Per the germline V gene, CDR1 is SGHNT and CDR2 is YYREEE (reference sequence). J lost 2 bases, V lost 4 bases, and 6 bases had no gene match. The CDR3 is made up of 16 amino acids. The CDR3 region is CASSPGGTSGAYEQYF. The CDR3 region has the DNA TGTGCCAGCAGCCCGGGGGGGACTAGCGGGGCCTACGAGCAGTACTTC.

The chain combines TRBV5-4 with TRBJ2-7; maybe TRBD2 (6 bases). The V and J ends lost 3 bases and 3 bases respectively, with 13 bases between them. The CDR3 has 14 amino acids. Germline CDR1 reads SGHNT; CDR2 reads YYREEE (reference sequence). The CDR3 reads CASSWGGTHYEQYV. The CDR3 DNA is TGTGCCAGCAGCTGGGGCGGGACCCACTACGAGCAGTACGTC.

This clone has only a few counts. The rearrangement uses TRBV10-1 and TRBJ2-3; 12 nucleotides line up with TRBD2. Trimming removed 3 bases from V and 1 base from J; junction bases left unmatched: 5. The germline gives CDR1 WNHNN, CDR2 SYGVQD (reference sequence). The CDR3 is 17 amino acids. CDR3 coding DNA: TGCGCCAGCAGTGAATCTGGACTAGCGGGGCGCACAGATACGCAGTATTTT. Translation gives CASSESGLAGRTDTQYF.

CDR3 in amino acids: CASSSTSGSHEQYV. DNA for the CDR3: TGTGCCAGCAGCTCGACTAGCGGGAGCCACGAGCAGTACGTC. The V and J genes are TRBV7-2 and TRBJ2-7; 12 nucleotides align to TRBD2. The germline V gene has CDR1 SGHTA and CDR2 FQGNSA. J gave up 5 bases and V 4 bases, and 3 bases lay outside the gene matches. CDR3 length equals 14 residues.

This clone showed up just a few times. The genes are TRBV11-2 and TRBJ1-5; 8 bases match TRBD1. V was pared by 5 bases and J by 1 base, with 1 base of the junction left unmatched. Germline V gene sequence: CDR1 SGHAT, CDR2 FQNNGV. The CDR3 length is 14 residues. The CDR3: CASSHRGSNQPQHF. The CDR3 region has the DNA TGTGCCAGCAGCCACAGGGGGAGCAATCAGCCCCAGCATTTT.

This chain connects TRBV2 to TRBJ2-5; 11 bases map to TRBD2. The CDR3 contains 13 residues. V dropped 7 bases and J dropped 3; count of bases not matched to a gene: 1. Germline V gene data show CDR1 as SNHLY and CDR2 as FYNNEI. The CDR3 bases are TGTGCCAGCATAGCGGGAGGGGAAGAGACCCAGTACTTC. Encoded protein: CASIAGGEETQYF.

This chain joins TRBV5-1 and TRBJ1-2; unclear D gene. Trimming removed 2 bases from V and 0 bases from J, with 11 bases in between. The CDR3 has 15 amino acids. The germline gives CDR1 SGHRS, CDR2 YFSETQ. CDR3 in amino acids: CASSFGEGANYGYTF. The CDR3 DNA reads as TGCGCCAGCAGCTTCGGTGAGGGAGCTAACTATGGCTACACCTTC.

The chain recombines TRBV9 with TRBJ2-1; D is perhaps TRBD2 (6 bases). Trimming left V 7 bases short and J 0 bases short, with 8 bases between. This CDR3 region has 13 residues. From germline, CDR1 is SGDLS and CDR2 YYNGEE. Here the CDR3 DNA reads TGTGCCAGCGGGAGGAGCTCCTACAATGAGCAGTTCTTC. Translation gives CASGRSSYNEQFF.

The chain has TRBV7-2 and TRBJ2-1; TRBD2 matches at 10 bases. The CDR3 runs to 16 residues. Per the germline V gene, CDR1 is SGHTA and CDR2 is FQGNSA. The V and J ends lost 7 bases and 4 bases, in that order; junction bases with no gene match: 10. This CDR3 reads CASNSLGLAMYNEQFF. The CDR3 nucleotides read TGTGCCAGCAACTCATTGGGACTAGCGATGTACAATGAGCAGTTCTTC.

CDR3 region: CASRDTTNEQFF. The CDR3 region has the DNA TGTGCCAGCAGGGATACTACCAATGAGCAGTTCTTC. The chain is built from TRBV2 and TRBJ2-1, with D uncertain. Germline V gene lookup returns CDR1 SNHLY and CDR2 FYNNEI. Trimming stripped 6 bases from V and 6 bases from J, with 9 bases between. This CDR3 is 12 amino acids long.

The rearrangement joins TRBV27 to TRBJ2-6; no definite D call. V was clipped by 2 bases and J by 4 bases, with 21 bases between them. The CDR3 extends over 19 amino acids. CDR1 and CDR2 from the germline V gene are MNHEY and SMNVEV (reference sequence). CDR3 in DNA: TGTGCCAGCAGTTTAACCCCCCGCCGCGGTTCGTCCGGGGCCAACGTCCTGACTTTC. This gives the protein CASSLTPRRGSSGANVLTF.